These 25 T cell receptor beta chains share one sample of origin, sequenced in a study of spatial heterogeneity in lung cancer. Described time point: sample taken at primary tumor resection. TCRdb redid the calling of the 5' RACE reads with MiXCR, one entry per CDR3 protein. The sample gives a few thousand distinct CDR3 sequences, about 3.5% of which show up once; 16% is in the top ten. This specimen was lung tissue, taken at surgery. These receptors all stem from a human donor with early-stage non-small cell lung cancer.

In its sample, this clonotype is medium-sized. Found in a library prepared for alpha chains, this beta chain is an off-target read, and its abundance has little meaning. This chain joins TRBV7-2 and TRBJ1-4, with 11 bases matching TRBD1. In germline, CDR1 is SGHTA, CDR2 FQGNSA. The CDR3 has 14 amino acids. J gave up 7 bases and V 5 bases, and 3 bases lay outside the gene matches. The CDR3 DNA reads TGTGCCAGCAGCCAGGGACAGGGGGGTGAAAAACTGTTTTTT. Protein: CASSQGQGGEKLFF. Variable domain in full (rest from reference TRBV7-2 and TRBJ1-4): GAGVSQSPSNKVTEKGKDVELRCDPISGHTALYWYRQSLGQGLEFLIYFQGNSAPDKSGLPSDRFSAERTGGSVSTLTIQRTQQEDSAVYLCASSQGQGGEKLFFGSGTQLSVL.

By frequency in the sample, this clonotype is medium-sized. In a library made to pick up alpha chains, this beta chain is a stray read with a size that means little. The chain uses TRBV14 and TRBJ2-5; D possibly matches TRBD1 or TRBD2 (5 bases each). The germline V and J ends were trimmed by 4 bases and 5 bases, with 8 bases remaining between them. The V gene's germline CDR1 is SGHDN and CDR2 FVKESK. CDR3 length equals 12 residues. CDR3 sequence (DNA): TGTGCCAGCAGCCGGGGCGGGGAGACCCAGTACTTC. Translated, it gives CASSRGGETQYF.

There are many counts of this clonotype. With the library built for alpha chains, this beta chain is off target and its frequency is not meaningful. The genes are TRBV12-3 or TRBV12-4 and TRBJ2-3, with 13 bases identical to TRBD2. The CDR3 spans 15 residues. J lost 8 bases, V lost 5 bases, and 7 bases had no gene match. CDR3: CASSRTSGGWGTQYF. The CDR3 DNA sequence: TGTGCCAGCAGTCGGACTAGCGGGGGCTGGGGTACGCAGTATTTT.

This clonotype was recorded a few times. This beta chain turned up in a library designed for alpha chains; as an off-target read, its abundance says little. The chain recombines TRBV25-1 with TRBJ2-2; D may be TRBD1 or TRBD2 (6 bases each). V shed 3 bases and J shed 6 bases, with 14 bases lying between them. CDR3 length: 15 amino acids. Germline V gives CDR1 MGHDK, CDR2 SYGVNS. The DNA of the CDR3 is TGTGCCAGCAGTGAGGGGGGCGGTCGGTCCGGGGAGCTGTTTTTT. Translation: CASSEGGGRSGELFF.

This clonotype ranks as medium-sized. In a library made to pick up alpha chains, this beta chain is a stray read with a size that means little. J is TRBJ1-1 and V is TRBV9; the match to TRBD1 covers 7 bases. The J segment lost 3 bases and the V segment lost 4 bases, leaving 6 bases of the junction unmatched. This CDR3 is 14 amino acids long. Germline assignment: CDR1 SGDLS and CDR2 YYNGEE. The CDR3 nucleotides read TGTGCCAGCAGCCCCCGGGACAGCTACACTGAAGCTTTCTTT. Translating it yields CASSPRDSYTEAFF.

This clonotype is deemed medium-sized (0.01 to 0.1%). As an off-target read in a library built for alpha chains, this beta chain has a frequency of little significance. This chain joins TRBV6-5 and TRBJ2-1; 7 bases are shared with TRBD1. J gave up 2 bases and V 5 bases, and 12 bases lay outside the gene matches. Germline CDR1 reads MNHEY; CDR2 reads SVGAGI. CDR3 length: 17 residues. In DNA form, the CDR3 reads TGTGCCAGCAGTCGAGGGACAGCTAGTATCACCTACAATGAGCAGTTCTTC. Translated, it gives CASSRGTASITYNEQFF.

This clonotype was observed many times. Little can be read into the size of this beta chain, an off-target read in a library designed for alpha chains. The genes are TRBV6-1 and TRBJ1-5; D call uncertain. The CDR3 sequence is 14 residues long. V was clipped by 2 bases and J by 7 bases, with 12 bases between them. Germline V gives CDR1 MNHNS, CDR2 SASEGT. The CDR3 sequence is CASSELDVGQPQHF. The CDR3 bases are TGTGCCAGCAGTGAACTCGATGTTGGCCAGCCCCAGCATTTT.

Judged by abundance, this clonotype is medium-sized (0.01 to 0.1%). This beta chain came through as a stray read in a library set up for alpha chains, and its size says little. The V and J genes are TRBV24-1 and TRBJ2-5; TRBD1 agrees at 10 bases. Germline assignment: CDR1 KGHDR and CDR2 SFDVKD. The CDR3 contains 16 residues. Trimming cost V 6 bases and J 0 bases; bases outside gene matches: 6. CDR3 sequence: CATSITGTGDQETQYF. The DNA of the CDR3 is TGTGCCACCAGTATAACCGGGACAGGGGACCAAGAGACCCAGTACTTC.

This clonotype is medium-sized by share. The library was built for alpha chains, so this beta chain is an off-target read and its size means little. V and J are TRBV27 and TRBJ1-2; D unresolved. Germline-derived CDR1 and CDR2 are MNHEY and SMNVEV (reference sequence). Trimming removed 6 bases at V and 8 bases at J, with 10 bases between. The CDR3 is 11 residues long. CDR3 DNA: TGTGCCAGCAGGATGGGAGGCGGCTACACCTTC. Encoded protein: CASRMGGGYTF.

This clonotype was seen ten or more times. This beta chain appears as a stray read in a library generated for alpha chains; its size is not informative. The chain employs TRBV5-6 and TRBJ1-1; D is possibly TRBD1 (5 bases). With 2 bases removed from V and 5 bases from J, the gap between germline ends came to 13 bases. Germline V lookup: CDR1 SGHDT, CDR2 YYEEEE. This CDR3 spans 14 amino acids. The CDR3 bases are TGTGCCAGCAGCTTTCCGGGACTCGCTACTGAAGCTTTCTTT. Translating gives CASSFPGLATEAFF. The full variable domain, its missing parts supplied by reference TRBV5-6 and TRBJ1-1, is DAGVTQSPTHLIKTRGQQVTLRCSPKSGHDTVSWYQQALGQGPQFIFQYYEEEERQRGNFPDRFSGHQFPNYSSELNVNALLLGDSALYLCASSFPGLATEAFFGQGTRLTVV.

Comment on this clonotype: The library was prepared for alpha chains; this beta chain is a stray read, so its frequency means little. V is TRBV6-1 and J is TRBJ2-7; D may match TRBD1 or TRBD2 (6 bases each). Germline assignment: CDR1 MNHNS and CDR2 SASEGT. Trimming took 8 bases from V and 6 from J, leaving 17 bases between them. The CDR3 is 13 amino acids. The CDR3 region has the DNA TGTGCCAGCGTCGCTCCCGGAGGGGGCGAGCAGTACGTC. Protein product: CASVAPGGGEQYV.

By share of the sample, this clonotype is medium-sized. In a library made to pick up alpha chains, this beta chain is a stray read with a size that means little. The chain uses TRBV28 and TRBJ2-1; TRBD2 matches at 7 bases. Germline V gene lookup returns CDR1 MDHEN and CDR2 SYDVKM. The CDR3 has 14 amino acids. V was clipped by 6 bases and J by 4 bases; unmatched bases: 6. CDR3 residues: CASRLPGGYNEQFF. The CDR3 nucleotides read TGTGCCAGCAGACTTCCCGGGGGGTACAATGAGCAGTTCTTC.

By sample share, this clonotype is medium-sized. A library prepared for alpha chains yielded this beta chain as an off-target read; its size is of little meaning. CDR3 DNA sequence: TGTGCCAGCACCCCGACAGGGGGCGCTTCTGAAGCTTTCTTT. Translating gives CASTPTGGASEAFF. The chain joins TRBV12-3 or TRBV12-4 to TRBJ1-1, with TRBD1 matching over 10 bases. Unmatched junction bases numbered 8, after V lost 7 bases and J lost 6 bases. CDR3 length equals 14 residues.

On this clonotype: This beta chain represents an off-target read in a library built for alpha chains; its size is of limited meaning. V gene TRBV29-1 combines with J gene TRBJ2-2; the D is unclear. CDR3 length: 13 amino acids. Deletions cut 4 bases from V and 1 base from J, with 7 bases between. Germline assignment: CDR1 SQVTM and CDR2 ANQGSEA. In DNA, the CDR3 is TGCAGCGTTGTGGCAGGGAACACCGGGGAGCTGTTTTTT. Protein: CSVVAGNTGELFF.

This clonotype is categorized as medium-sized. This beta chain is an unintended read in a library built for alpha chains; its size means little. CDR3 sequence: CATSDLTGLDTQYF. DNA for the CDR3: TGTGCCACCAGTGATTTAACAGGGTTAGATACGCAGTATTTT. This chain joins TRBV24-1 and TRBJ2-3; possibly TRBD1 for D (6 bases). V was clipped by 1 base and J by 5 bases, with 9 bases between them. CDR1 is KGHDR and CDR2 is SFDVKD in the germline V gene. CDR3 length equals 14 residues.

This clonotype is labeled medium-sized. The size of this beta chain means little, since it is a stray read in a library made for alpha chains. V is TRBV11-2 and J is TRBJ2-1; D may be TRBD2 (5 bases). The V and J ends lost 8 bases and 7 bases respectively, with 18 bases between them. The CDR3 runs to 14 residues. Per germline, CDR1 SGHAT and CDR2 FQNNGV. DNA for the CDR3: TGTGCCAGCCAAGCCGGGAATAGAGGTAATGAGCAGTTCTTC. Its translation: CASQAGNRGNEQFF.

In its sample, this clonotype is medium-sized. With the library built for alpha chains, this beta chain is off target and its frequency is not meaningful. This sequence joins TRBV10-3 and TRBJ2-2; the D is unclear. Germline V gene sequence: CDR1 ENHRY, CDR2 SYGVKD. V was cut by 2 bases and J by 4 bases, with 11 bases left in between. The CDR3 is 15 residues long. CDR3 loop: CAISEGISGTGELFF. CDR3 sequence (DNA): TGTGCCATCAGTGAGGGGATTAGTGGCACCGGGGAGCTGTTTTTT.

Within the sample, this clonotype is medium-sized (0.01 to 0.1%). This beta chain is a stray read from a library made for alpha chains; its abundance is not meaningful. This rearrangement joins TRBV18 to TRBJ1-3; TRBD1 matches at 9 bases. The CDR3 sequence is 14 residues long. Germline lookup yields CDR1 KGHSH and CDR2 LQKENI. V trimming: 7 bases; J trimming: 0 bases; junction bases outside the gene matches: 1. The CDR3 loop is CASWDRASGNTIYF. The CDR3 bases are TGTGCCAGCTGGGACAGGGCCTCTGGAAACACCATATATTTT.

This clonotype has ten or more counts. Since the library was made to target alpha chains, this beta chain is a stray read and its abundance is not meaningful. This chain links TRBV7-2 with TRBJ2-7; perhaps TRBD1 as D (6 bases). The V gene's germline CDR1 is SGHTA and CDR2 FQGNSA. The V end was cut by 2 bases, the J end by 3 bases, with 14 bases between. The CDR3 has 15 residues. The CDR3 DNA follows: TGTGCCAGCAGCTTACAGGGGTCGAAAGACTACGAGCAGTACTTC. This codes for CASSLQGSKDYEQYF.

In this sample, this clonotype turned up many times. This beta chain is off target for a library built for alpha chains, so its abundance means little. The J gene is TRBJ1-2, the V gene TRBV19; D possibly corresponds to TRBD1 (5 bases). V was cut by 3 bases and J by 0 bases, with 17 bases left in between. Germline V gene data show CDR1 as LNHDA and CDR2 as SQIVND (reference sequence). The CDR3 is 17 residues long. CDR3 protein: CASSIPISGLANYGYTF. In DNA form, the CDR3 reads TGTGCCAGTAGTATTCCCATATCGGGGCTAGCTAACTATGGCTACACCTTC.

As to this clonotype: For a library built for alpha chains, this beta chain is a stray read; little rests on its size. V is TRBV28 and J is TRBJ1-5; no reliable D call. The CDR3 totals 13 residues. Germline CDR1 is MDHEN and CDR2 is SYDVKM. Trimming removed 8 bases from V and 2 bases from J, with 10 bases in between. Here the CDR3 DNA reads TGTGCCAGCGGATACAGTCGCAATCAGCCCCAGCATTTT. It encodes CASGYSRNQPQHF.

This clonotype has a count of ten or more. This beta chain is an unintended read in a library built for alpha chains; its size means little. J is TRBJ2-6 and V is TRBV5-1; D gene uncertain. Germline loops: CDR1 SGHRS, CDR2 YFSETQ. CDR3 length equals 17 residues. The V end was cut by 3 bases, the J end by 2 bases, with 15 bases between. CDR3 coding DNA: TGCGCCAGCAGCTGGACCGGACCTACGGCTGGGGCCAACGTCCTGACTTTC. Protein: CASSWTGPTAGANVLTF.

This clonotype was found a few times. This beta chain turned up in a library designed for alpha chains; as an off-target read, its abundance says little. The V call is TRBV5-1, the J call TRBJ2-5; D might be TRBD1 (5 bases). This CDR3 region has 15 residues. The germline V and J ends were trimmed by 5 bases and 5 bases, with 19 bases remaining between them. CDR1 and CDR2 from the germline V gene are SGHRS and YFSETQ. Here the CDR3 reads CASRQVGYSKETQYF. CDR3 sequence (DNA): TGCGCCAGCAGACAGGTGGGATATTCAAAGGAGACCCAGTACTTC. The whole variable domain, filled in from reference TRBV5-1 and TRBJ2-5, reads KAGVTQTPRYLIKTRGQQVTLSCSPISGHRSVSWYQQTPGQGLQFLFEYFSETQRNKGNFPGRFSGRQFSNSRSEMNVSTLELGDSALYLCASRQVGYSKETQYFGPGTRLLVL.

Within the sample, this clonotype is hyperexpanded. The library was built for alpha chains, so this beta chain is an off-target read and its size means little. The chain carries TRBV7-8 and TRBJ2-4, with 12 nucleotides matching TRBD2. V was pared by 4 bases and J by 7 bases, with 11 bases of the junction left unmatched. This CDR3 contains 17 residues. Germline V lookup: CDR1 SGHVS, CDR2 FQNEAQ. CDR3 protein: CASSSLAGGPTGNIQYF. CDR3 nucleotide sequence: TGTGCCAGCAGCTCCCTAGCGGGGGGGCCGACGGGGAACATTCAGTACTTC.

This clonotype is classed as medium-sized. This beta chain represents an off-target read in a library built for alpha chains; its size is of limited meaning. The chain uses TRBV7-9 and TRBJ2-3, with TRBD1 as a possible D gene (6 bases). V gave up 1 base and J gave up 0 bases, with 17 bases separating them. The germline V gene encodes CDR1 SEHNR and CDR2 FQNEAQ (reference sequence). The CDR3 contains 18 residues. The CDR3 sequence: CASSLGRSGATSTDTQYF. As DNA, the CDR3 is TGTGCCAGCAGCTTAGGACGGTCAGGGGCGACTAGCACAGATACGCAGTATTTT.